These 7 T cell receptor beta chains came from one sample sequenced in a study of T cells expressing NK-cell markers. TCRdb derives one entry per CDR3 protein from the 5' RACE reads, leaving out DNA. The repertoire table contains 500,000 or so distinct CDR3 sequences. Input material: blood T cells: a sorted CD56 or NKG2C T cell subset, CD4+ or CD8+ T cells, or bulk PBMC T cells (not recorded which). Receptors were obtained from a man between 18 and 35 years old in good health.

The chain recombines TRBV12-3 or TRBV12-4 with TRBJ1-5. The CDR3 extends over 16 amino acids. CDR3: CASSFGLGWSNQPQHF.

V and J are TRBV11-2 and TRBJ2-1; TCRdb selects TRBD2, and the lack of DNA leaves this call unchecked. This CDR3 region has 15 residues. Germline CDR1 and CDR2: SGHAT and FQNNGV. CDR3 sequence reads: CASSGAGLGGNEQFF.

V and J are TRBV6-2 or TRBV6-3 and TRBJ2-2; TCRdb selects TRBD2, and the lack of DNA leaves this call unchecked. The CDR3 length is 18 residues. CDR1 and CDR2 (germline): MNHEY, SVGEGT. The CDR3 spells CASSHKGLAGTNTGELFF.

The CDR3 loop is CASSESLGREQFF. This chain links TRBV25-1 with TRBJ2-1; the TCRdb D gene call, TRBD1, has no DNA to confirm it. This CDR3 has 13 amino acids. CDR1 and CDR2 from the germline V gene are MGHDK and SYGVNS.

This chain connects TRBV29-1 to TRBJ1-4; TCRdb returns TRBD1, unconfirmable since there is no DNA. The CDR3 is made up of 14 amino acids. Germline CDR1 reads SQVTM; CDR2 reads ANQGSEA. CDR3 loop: CSVEDGDSGEKLFF.

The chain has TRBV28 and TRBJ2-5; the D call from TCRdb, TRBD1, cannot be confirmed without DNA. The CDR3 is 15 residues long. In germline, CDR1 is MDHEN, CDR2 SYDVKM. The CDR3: CASRTSGQGDETQYF.

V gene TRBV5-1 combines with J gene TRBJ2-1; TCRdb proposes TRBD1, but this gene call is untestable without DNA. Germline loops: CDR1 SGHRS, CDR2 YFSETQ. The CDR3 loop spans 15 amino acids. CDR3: CASSSGTGVSDEQFF.